This TCR beta chain was sequenced during a study of T cell responses to AZD1222 COVID-19 vaccine. General observations from the study: CD4 TCRs associated with vaccination spanned spike, dominating at 160-218 and 743-854. Mostly white British, mostly female donors; authors suggested clonal diversity may be underestimated. Only five or six AZD1222 recipients tested seropositive at baseline.

Points on this clone: Its specificity is not known.

CDR3 length equals 14 residues. Between the trimmed V and J ends, which lost 0 bases and 11 bases, there was a span of 16 bases. CDR1 MRHNA and CDR2 SNTAGT come from the germline V gene. The table came from immunoSEQ multiplex PCR; TCRdb's copy has only in-frame clones and leaves some out. The sample carries around 100,000 clones, roughly 87% recorded once. This chain uses TRBV6-4 with TRBJ1-2; tentatively, D is TRBD1 (5 bases). The material sequenced was peripheral blood, taken on day 0 of AZD1222 vaccination. The TCR was taken from an adult in good health. The CDR3 nucleotides are TGTGCCAGCAGTGACTCGAGACGGGGCATAAGTTACACCTTC. Its protein product is CASSDSRRGISYTF.